This T cell receptor (beta chain) stems from a study of T cell repertoires and HLA-DP antigens listed by TCRdb under 2018. Regarding the study in general: The study used an in vitro model of CD4+ T cell alloreactivity in which transduced HeLa cells presented allogeneic HLA-DP. Compared with self, one alloantigen differed at one amino acid in the peptide-binding groove and the other differed at ten to eleven, modelling structurally similar versus dissimilar alloantigens. The three donors were two male and one female, with ages ranging from the 18-to-29 to the 60-to-69 age band. An average DNA input of roughly 200 ng was used for sorted CD137+CD4+ samples, compared with approximately 1,300 ng for pre-culture CD4+ samples.

Magnetic bead negative selection was used to isolate untouched CD4+ T cells from Ficoll-separated PBMC, with an average purity of roughly 98%. Untouched CD4+ T cells were isolated with magnetic beads from Ficoll-separated PBMC, and a purity of about 98% was reached with negligible CD8+ contamination. Donors were a few healthy blood donors whose buffy coats supplied peripheral blood mononuclear cells. All three donors were CMV seronegative. The DNeasy Blood & Tissue Kit was used for extraction of genomic DNA. Genomic DNA from sorted CD137+CD4+ cells and from pre-culture CD4+ baseline samples of each subject was subjected to TCRB sequencing. Points on this clone: The target of this receptor is not known. No base quality values were provided; no much bigger clone lies one nucleotide off.

The immunoSEQ multiplex PCR, with forward primers for 54 TRBV segments and reverse primers for 13 TRBJ segments, was used to amplify TCRB CDR3 regions. For pre-culture CD4+ samples, sequencing was done at deep resolution with a target of about 200,000 T cell genomes. Sequencing of amplicons was performed on an Illumina HiSeq System, and 87 bp reads covering the CDR3 were generated. On the authors' methods: Correction for PCR and sequencing errors was applied to reads, and CDR3 regions were defined through alignment to IMGT reference sequences. Template and unique rearrangement counts were estimated using synthetic template pools. Clonality was calculated as 1 minus Pielou's evenness. Richness was estimated with the Daley-Smith estimator. Morisita's index was used to measure repertoire overlap. Clones present in cultured samples but not detected in the pre-culture repertoire of the same donor were defined as low-abundance clones. Entries here come from immuneACCESS through TCRdb and include only in-frame sequences with V and J called. Some clones fail to appear in such tables; in the studies checked, an unresolved V gene covers under half of the shortfall, and the cause of the remainder is unknown. V, J and clone size are those of that table, while D and trimming were read from the DNA. Present in this sample are about 89,000 clones, roughly 86% of which were seen just once. Roughly 1.5% of the sample goes to the ten largest clones.

Cut back by 10 bases and 2 bases, the V and J ends lie 17 bases apart. CDR1 and CDR2 were assigned from the germline V gene as MNHNS and SASEGT. From the cysteine through the phenylalanine, the CDR3 covers 14 amino acids. Left in the record is the CDR3 DNA by itself, 42 bases read in frame from the first base. Broad study findings and their caveats: The naive and memory CD4+ repertoires were not analysed as separate populations. Average cumulative frequency of clones undetected before culture was 30% to 40% against one allele and approximately 55% against the other. The study was limited by having only three donors, by relying on a non-physiological HeLa antigen-presenting system, and by using total CD4+ responder cells. Sorted CD137+ cells showed similar clonality against both alloantigens (approximately 0.36), much higher than the clonality of pre-culture samples (around 0.04).

The V and J segments used are TRBV6-1 and TRBJ1-2, and possibly TRBD1, on 6 matching bases. This TCR derives from a man aged 45 to 65 in good health and CMV-seronegative. The sample was CD4+ T cells from PBMCs. The CDR3 corresponds to CAIAPGQRNYGYTF. The DNA reads as follows: TGTGCCATTGCTCCGGGACAAAGAAACTATGGCTACACCTTC.